This T cell receptor beta chain was observed in a study of cytomegalovirus exposure and HLA in healthy donors. Whole-study results and caveats: As immune exposure information, only CMV serostatus was available.

Primers for the PCR totalled 60 Vbeta and 13 Jbeta. How the authors handled the data: Around 83 million unique TCR beta chains, some 11 million shared, were counted in a later analysis. The assay was immunoSEQ multiplex PCR, and TCRdb's table has in-frame clones only and misses some. D and trimming were read from the DNA, whereas the V and J calls and clone size are those reported in that table. The table has about 190,000 clones, about four fifths seen once. Regarding this clone: The target antigen is unknown.

The CDR3 length is 15 residues. Germline lookup yields CDR1 SGHTA and CDR2 FQGNSA. The trim removed 5 bases at V and 5 bases at J, leaving 7 bases unmatched. Sequences were obtained from PBMCs. The clonotype was recovered from a man aged 18 to 29 in good health and CMV-seronegative. The chain joins TRBV7-2 to TRBJ1-5; 9 bases line up with TRBD1. In nucleotides, the CDR3 is TGTGCCAGCAGCCCCCGACAGGGGGTGGATCAGCCCCAGCATTTT. Translated: CASSPRQGVDQPQHF.